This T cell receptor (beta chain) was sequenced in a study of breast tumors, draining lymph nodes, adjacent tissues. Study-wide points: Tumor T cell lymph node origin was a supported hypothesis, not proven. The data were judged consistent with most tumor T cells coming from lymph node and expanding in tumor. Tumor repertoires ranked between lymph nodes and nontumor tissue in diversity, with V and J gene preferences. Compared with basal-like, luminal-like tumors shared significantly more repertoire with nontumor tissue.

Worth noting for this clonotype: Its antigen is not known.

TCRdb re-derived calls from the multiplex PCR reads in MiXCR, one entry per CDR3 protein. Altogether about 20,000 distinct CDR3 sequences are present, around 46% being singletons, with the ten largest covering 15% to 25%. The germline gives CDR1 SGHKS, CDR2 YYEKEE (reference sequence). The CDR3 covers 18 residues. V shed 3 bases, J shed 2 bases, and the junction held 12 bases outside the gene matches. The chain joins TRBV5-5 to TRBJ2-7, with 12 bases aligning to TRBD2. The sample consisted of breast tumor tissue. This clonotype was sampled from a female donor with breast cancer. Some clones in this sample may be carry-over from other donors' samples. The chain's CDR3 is CASSSSGLAGFVTYEQYF. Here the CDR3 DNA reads TGTGCCAGCAGCTCATCCGGACTAGCGGGGTTTGTAACCTACGAGCAGTACTTC.